This T cell receptor (beta chain) comes out of a study of T cell changes during pregnancy in multiple sclerosis. There are 16 residues in the CDR3. From germline, CDR1 is LNHNV and CDR2 YYDKDF (reference sequence). V was shortened by 8 bases and J by 4 bases, with 23 bases between the two germline ends. Produced via immunoSEQ multiplex PCR; TCRdb's table is partial and in-frame only. Of around 80,000 clones listed, 92% are singletons. The sequence derives from a female donor with multiple sclerosis, enrolled in a pregnancy study. Sequences were derived from peripheral blood, sampled before pregnancy. This rearrangement joins TRBV15 to TRBJ2-5, with D maybe TRBD2 (6 bases). The CDR3 here is CATFEGTHGMRETQYF. The CDR3 region has the DNA TGTGCCACCTTCGAGGGGACTCACGGGATGAGAGAGACCCAGTACTTC.